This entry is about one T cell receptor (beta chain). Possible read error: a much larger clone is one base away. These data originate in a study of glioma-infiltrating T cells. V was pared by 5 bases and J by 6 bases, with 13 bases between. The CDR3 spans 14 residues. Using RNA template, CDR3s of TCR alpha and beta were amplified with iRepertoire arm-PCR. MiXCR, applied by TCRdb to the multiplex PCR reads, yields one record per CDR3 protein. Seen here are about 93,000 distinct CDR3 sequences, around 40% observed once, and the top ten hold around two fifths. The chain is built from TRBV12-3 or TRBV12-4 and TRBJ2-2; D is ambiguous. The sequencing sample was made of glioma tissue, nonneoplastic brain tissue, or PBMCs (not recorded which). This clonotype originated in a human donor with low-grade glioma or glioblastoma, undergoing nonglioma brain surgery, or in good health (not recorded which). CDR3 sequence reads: CASSLGERAGELFF. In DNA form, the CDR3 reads TGTGCCAGCAGTCTTGGCGAAAGGGCCGGGGAGCTGTTTTTT.